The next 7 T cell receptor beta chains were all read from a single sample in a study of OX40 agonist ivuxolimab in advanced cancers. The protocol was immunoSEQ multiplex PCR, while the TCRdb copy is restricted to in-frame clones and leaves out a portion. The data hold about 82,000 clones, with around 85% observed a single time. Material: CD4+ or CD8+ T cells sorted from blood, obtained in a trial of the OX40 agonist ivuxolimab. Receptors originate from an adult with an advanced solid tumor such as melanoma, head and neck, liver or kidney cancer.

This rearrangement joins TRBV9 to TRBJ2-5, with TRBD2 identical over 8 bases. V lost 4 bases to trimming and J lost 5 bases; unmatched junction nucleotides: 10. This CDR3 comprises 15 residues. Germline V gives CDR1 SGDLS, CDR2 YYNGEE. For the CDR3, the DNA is TGTGCCAGCAGCACCCCACGGGGGGGCCGGGAGACCCAGTACTTC. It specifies CASSTPRGGRETQYF. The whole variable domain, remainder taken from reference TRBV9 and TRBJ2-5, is DSGVTQTPKHLITATGQRVTLRCSPRSGDLSVYWYQQSLDQGLQFLIQYYNGEERAKGNILERFSAQQFPDLHSELNLSSLELGDSALYFCASSTPRGGRETQYFGPGTRLLVL.

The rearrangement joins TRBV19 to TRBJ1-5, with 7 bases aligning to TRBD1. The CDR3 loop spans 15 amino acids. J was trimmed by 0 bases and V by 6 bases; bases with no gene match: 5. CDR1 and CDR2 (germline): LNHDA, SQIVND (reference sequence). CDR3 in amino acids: CASSQTGNSNQPQHF. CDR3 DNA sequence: TGTGCCAGTAGCCAGACAGGGAATAGCAATCAGCCCCAGCATTTT.

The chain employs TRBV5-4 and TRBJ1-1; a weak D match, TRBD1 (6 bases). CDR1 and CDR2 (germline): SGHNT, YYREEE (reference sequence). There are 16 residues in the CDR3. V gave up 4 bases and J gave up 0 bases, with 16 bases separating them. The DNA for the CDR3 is TGTGCCAGCAGCCAGGGACACAAGAACATGAACACTGAAGCTTTCTTT. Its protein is CASSQGHKNMNTEAFF.

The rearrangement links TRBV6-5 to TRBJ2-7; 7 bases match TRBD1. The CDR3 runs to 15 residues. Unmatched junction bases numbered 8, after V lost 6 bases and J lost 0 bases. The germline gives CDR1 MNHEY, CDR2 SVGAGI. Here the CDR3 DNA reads TGTGCCAGCAGGGAACAGGGGTCCTCCTCCTACGAGCAGTACTTC. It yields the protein CASREQGSSSYEQYF.

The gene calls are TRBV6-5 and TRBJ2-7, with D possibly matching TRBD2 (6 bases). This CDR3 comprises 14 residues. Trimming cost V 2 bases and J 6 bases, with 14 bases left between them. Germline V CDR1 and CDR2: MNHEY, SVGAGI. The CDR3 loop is CASSYGGALGEQYF. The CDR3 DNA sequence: TGTGCCAGCAGTTACGGCGGGGCCTTGGGCGAGCAGTACTTC.

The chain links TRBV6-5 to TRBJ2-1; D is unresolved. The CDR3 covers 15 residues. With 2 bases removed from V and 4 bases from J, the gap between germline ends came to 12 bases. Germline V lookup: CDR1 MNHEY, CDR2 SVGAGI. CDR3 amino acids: CASSYRSGLYNEQFF. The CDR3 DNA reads TGTGCCAGCAGTTACCGGTCGGGTTTATACAATGAGCAGTTCTTC.

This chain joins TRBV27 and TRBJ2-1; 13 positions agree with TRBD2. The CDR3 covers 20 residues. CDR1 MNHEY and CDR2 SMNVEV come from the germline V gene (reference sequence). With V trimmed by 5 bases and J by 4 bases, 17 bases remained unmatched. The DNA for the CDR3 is TGTGCCAGCAGTCAAACCTACCTCCGGACTAGCGGGGGCCTGTACAATGAGCAGTTCTTC. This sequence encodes CASSQTYLRTSGGLYNEQFF.